The rows below give T cell receptor beta chains drawn from one sample of a study of blood T cells in healthy people across ages. In TCRdb, the 5' RACE reads were re-called with MiXCR into one record per CDR3 protein. The table shows 710,000 or so distinct CDR3 sequences, with 22% occurring only once. The sample comprised blood. Every receptor here comes from a man between 65 and 79 years old in good health. CDR3s include the opening cysteine and the closing phenylalanine or tryptophan. The order of the fields is J gene, clone size, D gene, V gene, CDR3 protein, CDR3 DNA. D genes are given only for firm matches. Some rows mark clone size as missing; the rest say once, few, many or name a class of expanded clone.

j_gene: TRBJ1-1
abundance: NA
d_gene: NA
v_gene: TRBV29-1
CDR3aa: CSYGEAQAFF
CDR3nt: TGCAGTTACGGAGAGGCCCAAGCTTTCTTT

j_gene: TRBJ1-2
abundance: NA
d_gene: TRBD1
v_gene: TRBV9
CDR3aa: CASSVRGDINYGYTF
CDR3nt: TGTGCCAGCAGCGTCAGGGGGGACATTAACTATGGCTACACCTTC

j_gene: TRBJ1-2
abundance: few
d_gene: NA
v_gene: TRBV28
CDR3aa: CASSLWRTGLLSYAF
CDR3nt: TGTGCCAGCAGTTTATGGAGGACTGGTTTGTTGAGCTACGCCTTC

j_gene: TRBJ2-7
abundance: NA
d_gene: TRBD1
v_gene: TRBV7-9
CDR3aa: CASSTLQPKSTGGIYEQYF
CDR3nt: TGTGCCAGCAGCACGCTGCAACCGAAGTCGACAGGGGGGATCTACGAGCAGTACTTC

j_gene: TRBJ2-3
abundance: many
d_gene: NA
v_gene: TRBV12-5
CDR3aa: CASGLVIEQALTDTQYF
CDR3nt: TGTGCTAGTGGTTTGGTAATAGAACAGGCGCTCACAGATACGCAGTATTTT

j_gene: TRBJ2-1
abundance: NA
d_gene: TRBD2
v_gene: TRBV6-5
CDR3aa: CASSSPTSGGYNEQFF
CDR3nt: TGTGCCAGCAGTTCACCGACTAGCGGGGGCTACAATGAGCAGTTCTTC

j_gene: TRBJ2-3
abundance: few
d_gene: TRBD1
v_gene: TRBV5-1
CDR3aa: CASSLVGQGTTDTQYF
CDR3nt: TGCGCCAGCAGCTTGGTAGGACAGGGAACCACAGATACGCAGTATTTT

j_gene: TRBJ1-1
abundance: NA
d_gene: TRBD1
v_gene: TRBV12-3/TRBV12-4
CDR3aa: CASSLTGGPTEAFF
CDR3nt: TGTGCCAGCAGTCTGACAGGGGGCCCCACTGAAGCTTTCTTT

j_gene: TRBJ1-4
abundance: NA
d_gene: NA
v_gene: TRBV12-3/TRBV12-4
CDR3aa: CASSLKDAQKLFF
CDR3nt: TGTGCCAGCAGTTTAAAGGACGCGCAAAAACTGTTTTTT

j_gene: TRBJ2-3
abundance: once
d_gene: TRBD2
v_gene: TRBV20-1
CDR3aa: CSALTSGGPYPTDTQYF
CDR3nt: TGCAGTGCTCTTACTAGCGGGGGACCCTACCCAACAGATACGCAGTATTTT

j_gene: TRBJ1-1
abundance: few
d_gene: NA
v_gene: TRBV5-1
CDR3aa: CASSSIENTEAFF
CDR3nt: TGCGCCAGCAGCTCGATAGAAAACACTGAAGCTTTCTTT

j_gene: TRBJ2-5
abundance: NA
d_gene: NA
v_gene: TRBV20-1
CDR3aa: CSARKLVGSQETQYF
CDR3nt: TGCAGTGCTAGAAAACTAGTCGGTTCCCAAGAGACCCAGTACTTC

j_gene: TRBJ1-4
abundance: few
d_gene: TRBD1
v_gene: TRBV28
CDR3aa: CASSLVDRENEKLFF
CDR3nt: TGTGCCAGCAGCCTGGTGGACAGGGAGAATGAAAAACTGTTTTTT

j_gene: TRBJ2-1
abundance: NA
d_gene: TRBD2
v_gene: TRBV20-1
CDR3aa: CSARDPAGGRGEQFF
CDR3nt: TGCAGTGCTAGAGATCCAGCGGGAGGACGGGGTGAGCAGTTCTTC

j_gene: TRBJ2-3
abundance: many
d_gene: NA
v_gene: TRBV28
CDR3aa: CASSGPSTDTQYF
CDR3nt: TGTGCCAGCAGTGGTCCGAGCACAGATACGCAGTATTTT

j_gene: TRBJ2-5
abundance: many
d_gene: NA
v_gene: TRBV5-1
CDR3aa: CASSFRAGQETQYF
CDR3nt: TGCGCCAGCAGCTTTCGGGCGGGCCAAGAGACCCAGTACTTC

j_gene: TRBJ1-2
abundance: NA
d_gene: NA
v_gene: TRBV7-9
CDR3aa: CASSFITHEDEGYTF
CDR3nt: TGTGCCAGCAGCTTCATCACCCACGAAGATGAGGGCTACACCTTC

j_gene: TRBJ1-1
abundance: NA
d_gene: TRBD1
v_gene: TRBV6-5
CDR3aa: CASRTPGTVSWAFF
CDR3nt: TGTGCCAGCAGGACACCTGGGACAGTTTCATGGGCTTTCTTT

j_gene: TRBJ1-3
abundance: few
d_gene: NA
v_gene: TRBV24-1
CDR3aa: CATSDPLDRRGNTIYF
CDR3nt: TGTGCCACCAGTGATCCCCTGGACCGTAGGGGAAACACCATATATTTT

j_gene: TRBJ1-4
abundance: NA
d_gene: TRBD1
v_gene: TRBV5-1
CDR3aa: CASSTQGANSNEKLFF
CDR3nt: TGCGCCAGCAGCACCCAGGGGGCAAACTCCAATGAAAAACTGTTTTTT

j_gene: TRBJ2-7
abundance: few
d_gene: NA
v_gene: TRBV18
CDR3aa: CASSPGIDLGPSYEQYF
CDR3nt: TGTGCCAGCTCACCTGGGATTGACCTGGGCCCCTCCTACGAGCAGTACTTC

j_gene: TRBJ2-1
abundance: few
d_gene: NA
v_gene: TRBV18
CDR3aa: CASSPQAGAYNEQFF
CDR3nt: TGTGCCAGCTCACCACAGGCAGGGGCGTACAATGAGCAGTTCTTC

j_gene: TRBJ1-3
abundance: NA
d_gene: NA
v_gene: TRBV7-2
CDR3aa: CASSSEGYSGNTIYF
CDR3nt: TGTGCCAGCAGCTCAGAGGGTTACTCTGGAAACACCATATATTTT

j_gene: TRBJ2-1
abundance: NA
d_gene: NA
v_gene: TRBV6-5
CDR3aa: CASSRGRHRNNEQFF
CDR3nt: TGTGCCAGCAGCCGAGGCAGACATCGAAACAATGAGCAGTTCTTC